This T cell receptor (beta chain) was observed in a study of cytotoxic CD8 clonotypes in ibrutinib-treated CLL. The assay was immunoSEQ multiplex PCR, and TCRdb's table has in-frame clones only and misses some. The repertoire holds roughly 330,000 clones, with 67% as singletons. CDR1 and CDR2 from the germline V gene are MNHEY and SMNVEV (reference sequence). The CDR3 is 18 residues long. V was clipped by 7 bases and J by 5 bases; unmatched bases: 20. The rearrangement links TRBV27 to TRBJ2-7; the match to TRBD2 covers 10 bases. This material consisted of PBMCs, taken after 36 months of ibrutinib treatment. The origin of this receptor is a human donor with chronic lymphocytic leukemia. Written as DNA, the CDR3 is TGTGCCAGCACCCCGGGACAGCGGGAGCGGGGGGGAGGGAACGAGCAGTACTTC. It yields the protein CASTPGQRERGGGNEQYF.